These 3 T cell receptor beta chains originate from one sample sequenced in a study of blood T cell repertoires in COVID-19. Clones were sequenced by immunoSEQ multiplex PCR, and TCRdb holds only the in-frame ones, with some missing. The sample records 300,000 or so clones, about nine tenths being singletons. The source material was peripheral blood. Receptors were obtained from a man aged 45-65 years with active or convalescent COVID-19.

The sample holds one count of this clone. J is TRBJ2-2 and V is TRBV5-1; TRBD1 matches 7 bases. CDR1 is SGHRS, CDR2 YFSETQ, per germline. The CDR3 sequence is 16 residues long. Trimming cost V 0 bases and J 2 bases; bases outside gene matches: 4. The CDR3 loop reads CASSLAGTDNTGELFF. Written as DNA, the CDR3 is TGCGCCAGCAGCTTGGCCGGGACAGATAACACCGGGGAGCTGTTTTTT. The whole variable domain, remainder taken from reference TRBV5-1 and TRBJ2-2, is KAGVTQTPRYLIKTRGQQVTLSCSPISGHRSVSWYQQTPGQGLQFLFEYFSETQRNKGNFPGRFSGRQFSNSRSEMNVSTLELGDSALYLCASSLAGTDNTGELFFGEGSRLTVL.

The chain links TRBV9 to TRBJ2-1; perhaps TRBD2 as D (6 bases). Germline CDR1 SGDLS, CDR2 YYNGEE. The V end lost 0 bases, the J end lost 7 bases, and 14 bases lay between the germline ends. CDR3 size: 15 residues. The CDR3 loop reads CASSVGLALSNEQFF. The DNA for the CDR3 is TGTGCCAGCAGCGTAGGCCTAGCGTTAAGTAATGAGCAGTTCTTC.

V usage is TRBV7-6 and J usage is TRBJ2-5, with TRBD1 as a possible D gene (6 bases). The germline V and J ends were trimmed by 0 bases and 5 bases, with 13 bases remaining between them. CDR1 and CDR2 (germline): SGHVS, FNYEAQ. There are 15 residues in the CDR3. The CDR3 nucleotides read TGTGCCAGCAGCTTAGCCTTCACAGGGCCCGAGACCCAGTACTTC. Encoded protein: CASSLAFTGPETQYF.